Included here is one T cell receptor (beta chain) sequence, with context. These data are taken from a study of T cells after somatic rescue of genetic block. Sequencing was performed with immunoSEQ multiplex PCR; in TCRdb, only in-frame clones are kept and a portion is missing. This table holds 110,000 or so clones, 90% to 95% found once. CDR1 and CDR2 (germline): MNHEY, SMNVEV (reference sequence). V gave up 0 bases and J gave up 1 base, with 6 bases separating them. The CDR3 contains 14 residues. This TCR was sampled from a woman under 30. The chain employs TRBV27 and TRBJ1-2; the D is unclear. Sequences were obtained from peripheral blood mononuclear cells (PBMCs). CDR3 coding DNA: TGTGCCAGCAGTTTATCCGGGAGTAACTATGGCTACACCTTC. Translated: CASSLSGSNYGYTF.